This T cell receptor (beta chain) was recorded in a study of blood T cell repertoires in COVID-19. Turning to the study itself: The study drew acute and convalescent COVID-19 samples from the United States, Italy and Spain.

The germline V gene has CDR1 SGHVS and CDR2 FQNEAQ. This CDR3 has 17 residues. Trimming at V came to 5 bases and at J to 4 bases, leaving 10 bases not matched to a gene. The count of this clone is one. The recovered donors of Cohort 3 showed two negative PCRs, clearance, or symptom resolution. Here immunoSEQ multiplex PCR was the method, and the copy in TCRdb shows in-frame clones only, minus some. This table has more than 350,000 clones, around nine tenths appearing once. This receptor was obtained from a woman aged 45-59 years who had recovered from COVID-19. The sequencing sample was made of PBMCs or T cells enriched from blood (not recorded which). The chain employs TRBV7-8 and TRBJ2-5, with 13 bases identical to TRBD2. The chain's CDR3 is CASSNRLAGGLPETQYF. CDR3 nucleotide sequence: TGTGCCAGCAGCAACCGACTAGCGGGGGGCCTTCCAGAGACCCAGTACTTC.